Shown below are 21 T cell receptor beta chains from a single sample sequenced in a study of cytomegalovirus exposure and HLA in healthy donors. The PCR ran on 60 Vbeta and 13 Jbeta primers. TCRdb's copy holds only in-frame clones and misses some; the assay was immunoSEQ multiplex PCR. The sample has some 80,000 clones; about 78% are singletons. Input material: PBMCs. The receptors stem from a man aged 50-59 years in good health and CMV-seronegative.

This clone appeared a few times. This rearrangement joins TRBV28 to TRBJ1-4; maybe TRBD1 (6 bases). Trimming left V 7 bases short and J 4 bases short, with 10 bases between. Looked up from germline, CDR1 is MDHEN and CDR2 is SYDVKM. The CDR3 has 13 amino acids. The CDR3 here is CASIRGGNEKLFF. CDR3 bases: TGTGCCAGCATTCGAGGGGGTAATGAAAAACTGTTTTTT.

This chain links TRBV6-6 with TRBJ1-2; D not certain. The CDR3 runs to 13 residues. Per germline, CDR1 MNHNY and CDR2 SVGAGI (reference sequence). V was clipped by 10 bases and J by 4 bases, with 16 bases between them. Here the CDR3 DNA reads TGTGCCATCTCATCGGGGAAGTTCTATGGCTACACCTTC. Amino acids: CAISSGKFYGYTF.

The rearrangement joins TRBV30 to TRBJ1-6, with 9 bases aligning to TRBD1. V was pared by 0 bases and J by 7 bases, with 1 base of the junction left unmatched. Per the germline V gene, CDR1 is GTSNPN and CDR2 is SVGIG (reference sequence). The CDR3 runs 14 residues. The CDR3 nucleotides read TGTGCCTGGAGTGTAGGGACAGGGAATTCACCCCTCCACTTT. Its protein is CAWSVGTGNSPLHF.

The chain employs TRBV12-5 and TRBJ2-7, with 15 bases identical to TRBD2. Trimming at V came to 6 bases and at J to 9 bases, leaving 9 bases not matched to a gene. The germline gives CDR1 LGHNT, CDR2 FRNRAP. The CDR3 contains 15 residues. CDR3 sequence reads: CASGTGTSGGFGQYF. The CDR3 DNA is TGTGCTAGTGGGACCGGGACTAGCGGGGGGTTTGGGCAGTACTTC.

The genes are TRBV9 and TRBJ2-3, with 12 bases that match TRBD2. The CDR3 is 17 amino acids. The germline CDR1 and CDR2 sequences are SGDLS and YYNGEE. With 2 bases clipped from V and 5 bases from J, the junction kept 9 bases outside the gene matches. The CDR3 bases are TGTGCCAGCAGCGTCGCCCCTAGCGGGGGGGCAGGAGATACGCAGTATTTT. Amino acid sequence: CASSVAPSGGAGDTQYF.

This clone occurred a few times. The CDR3 loop reads CASSGQGSRTEAFF. The DNA of the CDR3 is TGTGCCAGCAGTGGGCAGGGGAGTCGGACTGAAGCTTTCTTT. The rearrangement joins TRBV6-5 to TRBJ1-1, with D tentatively TRBD1 (6 bases). Trimming left V 5 bases short and J 5 bases short, with 15 bases between. Germline-derived CDR1 and CDR2 are MNHEY and SVGAGI. This CDR3 is 14 amino acids long.

The V call is TRBV13, the J call TRBJ2-2; 9 bases are shared with TRBD2. The CDR3 is made up of 15 amino acids. Germline CDR1 and CDR2: PRHDT and FYEKMQ (reference sequence). V was pared by 3 bases and J by 9 bases, with 8 bases of the junction left unmatched. The CDR3 is CASSLGSSGVRELFF. DNA of the CDR3: TGTGCCAGCAGCTTGGGGTCTAGCGGGGTCCGGGAGCTGTTTTTT.

This clone was counted once. V usage is TRBV12-5 and J usage is TRBJ1-5; 7 bases are shared with TRBD1. Trimming took 1 base from V and 2 from J; bases not matched to a gene: 2. CDR1 and CDR2 from the germline V gene are LGHNT and FRNRAP. The CDR3 has 15 amino acids. In DNA, the CDR3 is TGTGCTAGTGGTTTGGATACAGGGGGCAATCAGCCCCAGCATTTT. It translates to CASGLDTGGNQPQHF.

The chain carries TRBV5-1 and TRBJ2-1, with 7 bases lining up with TRBD1. The CDR3 runs 15 residues. V lost 7 bases, J lost 8 bases, and 15 bases stayed unmatched. Germline values: CDR1 SGHRS, CDR2 YFSETQ. CDR3 bases: TGCGCCAGCGACAAAGGGGGCCAGGTAGTTCATGAGCAGTTCTTC. Encoded protein: CASDKGGQVVHEQFF.

This chain links TRBV18 with TRBJ1-4; no clear D gene. Trimming shortened V by 8 bases and J by 0 bases, and 10 bases separated the two germline ends. The CDR3 loop spans 14 amino acids. Germline lookup yields CDR1 KGHSH and CDR2 LQKENI. This chain's CDR3 is CASQEGATNEKLFF. CDR3 nucleotide sequence: TGTGCCAGCCAGGAGGGTGCAACTAATGAAAAACTGTTTTTT.

The chain employs TRBV19 and TRBJ2-7; TRBD2 matches at 7 bases. CDR1 is LNHDA, CDR2 SQIVND, per germline (reference sequence). J lost 2 bases, V lost 5 bases, and 9 bases had no gene match. The length of the CDR3 is 15 residues. The CDR3 is CASSSQGGATYEQYF. The CDR3 DNA reads as TGTGCCAGTAGTTCCCAGGGAGGGGCGACCTACGAGCAGTACTTC.

The V gene is TRBV10-1, the J gene TRBJ2-7, with D possibly TRBD2 on 5 matching bases. Germline V gene lookup returns CDR1 WNHNN and CDR2 SYGVQD (reference sequence). The CDR3 is made up of 12 amino acids. Deletions cut 4 bases from V and 3 bases from J, with 7 bases between. CDR3 protein: CASSAGDYEQYF. The CDR3 coding sequence is TGCGCCAGCAGTGCCGGGGACTACGAGCAGTACTTC.

The gene calls are TRBV10-2 and TRBJ2-7; 9 bases are a match to TRBD2. The ends lost 6 bases at V and 0 bases at J; junction bases unmatched: 9. The CDR3 contains 16 residues. The germline gives CDR1 WSHSY, CDR2 SAAADI. CDR3 region: CASSVSGGLSSYEQYF. DNA for the CDR3: TGCGCCAGCAGCGTTAGCGGGGGCCTGAGCTCCTACGAGCAGTACTTC.

This clone was seen a few times. The junction does not match germline at one end; this may be a read error. The rearrangement joins TRBV18 to TRBJ2-6; TRBD2 aligns across 9 bases. Per germline, CDR1 KGHSH and CDR2 LQKENI. This CDR3 has 16 residues. The CDR3 DNA reads TGTGCCAGCTCATCACCTAGCGGGGCTGGGGCCAACGTCCTGACTTTC. Residues: CASSSPSGAGANVLTF.

This chain joins TRBV5-6 and TRBJ1-5; 9 nucleotides match TRBD1. CDR3 length: 14 amino acids. Germline assignment: CDR1 SGHDT and CDR2 YYEEEE. V was clipped by 3 bases and J by 5 bases; unmatched bases: 3. CDR3: CASSWGTGYQPQHF. The CDR3 nucleotides are TGTGCCAGCAGCTGGGGGACAGGGTATCAGCCCCAGCATTTT.

This clone appeared a few times. The chain uses TRBV4-1 and TRBJ2-3; 7 nucleotides align to TRBD2. The J segment lost 4 bases and the V segment lost 0 bases, leaving 10 bases of the junction unmatched. Germline-derived CDR1 and CDR2 are MGHRA and YSYEKL. The CDR3 runs to 17 residues. This CDR3 reads CASSQDLRLASADTQYF. CDR3 DNA: TGCGCCAGCAGCCAAGATCTAAGACTAGCTAGCGCAGATACGCAGTATTTT.

The genes are TRBV6-1 and TRBJ1-5; 8 nucleotides line up with TRBD1. The CDR3 has 13 residues. V lost 6 bases, J lost 4 bases, and 2 bases stayed unmatched. Germline V gene lookup returns CDR1 MNHNS and CDR2 SASEGT. In DNA, the CDR3 is TGTGCCAGCAGGAGACAGGGGAATCAGCCCCAGCATTTT. It is translated as CASRRQGNQPQHF.

The chain couples TRBV6-1 to TRBJ1-5; 7 bases line up with TRBD1. Losses at the gene ends were 5 bases for V and 7 bases for J; bases not matched to a gene: 11. CDR1 is MNHNS and CDR2 is SASEGT in the germline V gene. This CDR3 has 15 amino acids. The CDR3 DNA follows: TGTGCCAGCAGTCGAACGACAGGGAAGGGACAGCCCCAGCATTTT. It encodes CASSRTTGKGQPQHF.

The chain has TRBV6-1 and TRBJ2-3, with 8 bases aligning to TRBD2. Germline V CDR1 and CDR2: MNHNS, SASEGT. The trim removed 8 bases at V and 4 bases at J, leaving 8 bases unmatched. This CDR3 has 14 residues. The CDR3 sequence is CASVERGRADTQYF. CDR3 DNA sequence: TGTGCCAGCGTGGAGCGGGGGAGGGCAGATACGCAGTATTTT.

The sample holds a few counts of this clone. The gene calls are TRBV2 and TRBJ2-5; 16 nucleotides align to TRBD2. This CDR3 has 17 amino acids. J was trimmed by 1 base and V by 5 bases; bases with no gene match: 4. Germline lookup yields CDR1 SNHLY and CDR2 FYNNEI. The CDR3 DNA reads as TGTGCCAGCAGTCTCGGGACTAGCGGGGGGGGCCAAGAGACCCAGTACTTC. This gives the protein CASSLGTSGGGQETQYF.

The chain links TRBV6-5 to TRBJ1-4; D perhaps matches TRBD1 (5 bases). Germline V gives CDR1 MNHEY, CDR2 SVGAGI. Trimming cost V 2 bases and J 8 bases, with 18 bases left between them. This CDR3 has 16 amino acids. The CDR3 here is CASSYQSSRGGEKLFF. Here the CDR3 DNA reads TGTGCCAGCAGTTACCAGTCGTCTCGCGGGGGAGAAAAACTGTTTTTT.